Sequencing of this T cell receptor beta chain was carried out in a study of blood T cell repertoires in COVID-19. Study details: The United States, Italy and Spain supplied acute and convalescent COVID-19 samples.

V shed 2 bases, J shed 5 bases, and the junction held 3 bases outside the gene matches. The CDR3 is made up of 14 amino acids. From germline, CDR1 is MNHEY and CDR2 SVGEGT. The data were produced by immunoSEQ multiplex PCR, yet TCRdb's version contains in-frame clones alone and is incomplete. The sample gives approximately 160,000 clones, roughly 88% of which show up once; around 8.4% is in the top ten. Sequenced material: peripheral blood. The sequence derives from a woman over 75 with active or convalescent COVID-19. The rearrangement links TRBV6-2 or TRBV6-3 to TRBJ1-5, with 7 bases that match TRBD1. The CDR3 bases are TGTGCCAGCAGTTACAGGGGGCAGTATCAGCCCCAGCATTTT. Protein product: CASSYRGQYQPQHF.